This TCR beta chain was identified in a study of T cells in Graves' hyperthyroidism and ophthalmopathy. Study-wide points: Prediction of ophthalmopathy progression came a median 6.5 months pre-onset.

An absence of ophthalmopathy progression within 18 months meant stable Graves' hyperthyroidism. Amplified TCR beta CDR3 regions came from RNA transcripts. Initially, a first-round RT-PCR of the TCR CDR3 employed the HTBI primer set. MiXCR was run by TCRdb on the multiplex PCR reads, yielding one entry per CDR3 protein. The profile covers roughly 420,000 distinct CDR3 sequences, with about 15% appearing a single time and approximately 14% taken by the ten largest. This clonotype has just a few counts. Its antigen is undetermined. This clonotype was obtained from a woman aged 18-29 years with Graves' hyperthyroidism. The sequencing input was blood.

CDR3 residues: CASSLFVGSLANYGYTF. For the CDR3, the DNA is TGTGCCAGCAGTTTATTTGTCGGATCTTTAGCTAACTATGGCTACACCTTC. The chain links TRBV12-3 or TRBV12-4 to TRBJ1-2, with D unresolved. V lost 2 bases to trimming and J lost 0 bases, with 16 bases between them. The CDR3 is 17 amino acids.